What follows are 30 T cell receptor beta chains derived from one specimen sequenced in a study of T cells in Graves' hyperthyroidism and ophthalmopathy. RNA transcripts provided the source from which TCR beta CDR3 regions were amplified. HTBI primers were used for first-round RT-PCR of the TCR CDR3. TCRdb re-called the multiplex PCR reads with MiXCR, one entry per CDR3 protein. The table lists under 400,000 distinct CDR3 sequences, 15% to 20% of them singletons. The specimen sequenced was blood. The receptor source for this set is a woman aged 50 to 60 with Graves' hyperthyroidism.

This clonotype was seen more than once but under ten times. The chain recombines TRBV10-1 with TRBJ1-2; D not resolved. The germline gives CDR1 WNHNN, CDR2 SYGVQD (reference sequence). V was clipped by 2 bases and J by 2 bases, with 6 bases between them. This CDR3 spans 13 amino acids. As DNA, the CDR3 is TGCGCCAGCAGTGAGCAGATCAACTATGGCTACACCTTC. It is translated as CASSEQINYGYTF.

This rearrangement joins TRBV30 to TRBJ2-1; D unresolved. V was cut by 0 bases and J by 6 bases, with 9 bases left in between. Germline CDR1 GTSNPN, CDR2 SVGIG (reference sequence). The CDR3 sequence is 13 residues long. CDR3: CAWSVGILNEQFF. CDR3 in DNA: TGTGCCTGGAGTGTAGGAATCCTCAATGAGCAGTTCTTC.

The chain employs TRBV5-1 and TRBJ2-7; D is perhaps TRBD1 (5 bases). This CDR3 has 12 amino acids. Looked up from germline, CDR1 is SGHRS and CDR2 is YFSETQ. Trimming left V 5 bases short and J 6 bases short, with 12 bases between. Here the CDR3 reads CASRMQGGEQYF. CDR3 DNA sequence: TGCGCCAGCAGAATGCAGGGTGGCGAGCAGTACTTC.

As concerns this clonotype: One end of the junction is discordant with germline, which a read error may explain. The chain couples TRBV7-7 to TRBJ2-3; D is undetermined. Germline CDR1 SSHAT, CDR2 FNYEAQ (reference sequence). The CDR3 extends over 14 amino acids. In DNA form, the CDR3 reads TGTGCTAGCAGCTTATTGGTCGGTTCTGATACGCAGTATTTT. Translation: CASSLLVGSDTQYF.

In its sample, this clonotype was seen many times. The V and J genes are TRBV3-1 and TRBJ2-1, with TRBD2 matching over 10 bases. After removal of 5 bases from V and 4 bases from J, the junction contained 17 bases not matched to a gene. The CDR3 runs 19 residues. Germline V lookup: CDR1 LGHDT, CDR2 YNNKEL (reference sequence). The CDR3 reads CASSSPPGSGRSTYNEQFF. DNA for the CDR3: TGTGCCAGCAGCTCCCCCCCTGGTAGCGGGAGGTCAACTTACAATGAGCAGTTCTTC.

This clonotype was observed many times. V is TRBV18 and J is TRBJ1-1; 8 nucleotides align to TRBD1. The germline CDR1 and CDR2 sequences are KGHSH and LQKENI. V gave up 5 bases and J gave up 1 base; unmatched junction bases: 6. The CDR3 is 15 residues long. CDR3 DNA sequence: TGTGCCAGCTCAGTCGCCGGGACAGGGAACACTGAAGCTTTCTTT. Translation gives CASSVAGTGNTEAFF.

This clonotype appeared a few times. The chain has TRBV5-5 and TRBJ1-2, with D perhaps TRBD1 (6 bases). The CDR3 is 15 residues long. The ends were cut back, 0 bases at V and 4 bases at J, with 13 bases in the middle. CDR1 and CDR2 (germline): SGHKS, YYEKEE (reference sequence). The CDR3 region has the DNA TGTGCCAGCAGCTTGGCCATCGGGGGCGGCTATGGCTACACCTTC. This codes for CASSLAIGGGYGYTF.

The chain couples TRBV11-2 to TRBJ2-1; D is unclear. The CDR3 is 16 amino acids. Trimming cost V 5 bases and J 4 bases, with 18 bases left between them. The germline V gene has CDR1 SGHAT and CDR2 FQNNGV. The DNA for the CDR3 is TGTGCCAGCAGCCAAGAATACCCCCCGTGGTACAATGAGCAGTTCTTC. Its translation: CASSQEYPPWYNEQFF. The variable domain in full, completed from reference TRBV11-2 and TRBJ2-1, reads EAGVAQSPRYKIIEKRQSVAFWCNPISGHATLYWYQQILGQGPKLLIQFQNNGVVDDSQLPKDRFSAERLKGVDSTLKIQPAKLEDSAVYLCASSQEYPPWYNEQFFGPGTRLTVL.

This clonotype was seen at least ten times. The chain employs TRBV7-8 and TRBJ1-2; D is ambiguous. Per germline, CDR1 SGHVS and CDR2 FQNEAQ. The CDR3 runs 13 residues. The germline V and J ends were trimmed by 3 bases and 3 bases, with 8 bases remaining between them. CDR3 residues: CASSFRGDYGYTF. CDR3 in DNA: TGTGCCAGCAGCTTCCGGGGTGACTATGGCTACACCTTC.

CDR3 in amino acids: CASSGGAAQYF. CDR3 nucleotides: TGTGCCAGCAGCGGTGGTGCAGCCCAGTACTTC. The rearrangement links TRBV5-4 to TRBJ2-5, with D hard to call. Germline V gives CDR1 SGHNT, CDR2 YYREEE (reference sequence). Deletions cut 4 bases from V and 9 bases from J, with 10 bases between. The CDR3 extends over 11 amino acids. The full variable domain, with the rest looked up from reference TRBV5-4 and TRBJ2-5, is ETGVTQSPTHLIKTRGQQVTLRCSSQSGHNTVSWYQQALGQGPQFIFQYYREEENGRGNFPPRFSGLQFPNYSSELNVNALELDDSALYLCASSGGAAQYFGPGTRLLVL.

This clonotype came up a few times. The CDR3 coding sequence is TGTGCCAGGGATACGCAGTATTTT. It specifies CARDTQYF. V gene TRBV2 combines with J gene TRBJ2-3; D gene unclear. V lost 9 bases and J lost 6, with 1 base in between. Per germline, CDR1 SNHLY and CDR2 FYNNEI. This CDR3 has 8 residues.

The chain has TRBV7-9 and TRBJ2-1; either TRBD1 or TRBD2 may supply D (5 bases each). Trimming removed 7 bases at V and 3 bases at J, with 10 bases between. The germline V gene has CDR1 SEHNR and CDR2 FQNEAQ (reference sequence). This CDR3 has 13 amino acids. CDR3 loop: CASNGDVYNEQFF. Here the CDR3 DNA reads TGTGCCAGCAACGGGGACGTCTACAATGAGCAGTTCTTC.

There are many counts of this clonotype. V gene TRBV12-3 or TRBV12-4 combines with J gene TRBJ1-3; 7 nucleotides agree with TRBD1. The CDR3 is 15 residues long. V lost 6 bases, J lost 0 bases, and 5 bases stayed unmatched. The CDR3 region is CASSWGTVSGNTIYF. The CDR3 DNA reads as TGTGCCAGCAGCTGGGGGACAGTCTCTGGAAACACCATATATTTT.

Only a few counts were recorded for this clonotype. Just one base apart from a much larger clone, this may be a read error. CDR3 bases: TGTGCCAGCAGCCTTGCCGGCGGGCTACAAGAGACCCAGTACTTC. Its protein product is CASSLAGGLQETQYF. The V and J genes are TRBV3-1 and TRBJ2-5, with D maybe TRBD2 (5 bases). The CDR3 is made up of 15 amino acids. The germline V gene encodes CDR1 LGHDT and CDR2 YNNKEL (reference sequence). Trimming removed 4 bases from V and 2 bases from J, with 14 bases in between.

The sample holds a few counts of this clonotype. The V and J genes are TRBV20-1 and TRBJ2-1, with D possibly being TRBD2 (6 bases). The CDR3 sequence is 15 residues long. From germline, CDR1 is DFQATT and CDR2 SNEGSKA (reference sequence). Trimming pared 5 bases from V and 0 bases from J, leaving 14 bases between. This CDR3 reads CSAVWAGSSYNEQFF. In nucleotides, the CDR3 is TGCAGTGCTGTATGGGCGGGGAGCTCCTACAATGAGCAGTTCTTC.

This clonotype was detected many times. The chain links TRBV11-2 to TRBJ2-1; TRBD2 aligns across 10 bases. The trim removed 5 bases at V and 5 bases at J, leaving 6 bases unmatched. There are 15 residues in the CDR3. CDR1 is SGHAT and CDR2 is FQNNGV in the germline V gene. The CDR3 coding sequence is TGTGCCAGCAGCGCAAGGACTAGCGGAAACAATGAGCAGTTCTTC. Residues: CASSARTSGNNEQFF.

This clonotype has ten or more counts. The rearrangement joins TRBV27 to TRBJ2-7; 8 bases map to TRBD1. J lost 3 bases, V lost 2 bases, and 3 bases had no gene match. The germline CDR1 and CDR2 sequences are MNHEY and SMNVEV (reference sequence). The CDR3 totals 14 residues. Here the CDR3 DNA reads TGTGCCAGCAGTTTACAAGGACAGGGCTACGAGCAGTACTTC. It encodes CASSLQGQGYEQYF.

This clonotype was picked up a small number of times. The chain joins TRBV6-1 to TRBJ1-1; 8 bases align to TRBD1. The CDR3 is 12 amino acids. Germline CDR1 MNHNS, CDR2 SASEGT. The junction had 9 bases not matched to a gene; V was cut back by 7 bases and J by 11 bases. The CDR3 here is CASTTTGVRAFF. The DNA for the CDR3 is TGTGCCAGCACCACGACAGGGGTGAGGGCTTTCTTT.

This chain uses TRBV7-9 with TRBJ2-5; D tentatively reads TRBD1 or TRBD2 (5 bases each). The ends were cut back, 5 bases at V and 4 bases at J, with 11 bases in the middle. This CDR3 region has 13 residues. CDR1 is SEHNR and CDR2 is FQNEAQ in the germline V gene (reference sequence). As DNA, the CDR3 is TGTGCCAGCAGCGAAGGGACGGTAGAGACCCAGTACTTC. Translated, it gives CASSEGTVETQYF.

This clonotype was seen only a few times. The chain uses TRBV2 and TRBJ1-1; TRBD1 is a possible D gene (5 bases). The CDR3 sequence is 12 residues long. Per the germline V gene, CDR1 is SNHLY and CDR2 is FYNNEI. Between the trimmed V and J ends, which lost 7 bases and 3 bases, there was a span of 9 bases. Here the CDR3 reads CASKGFHTEAFF. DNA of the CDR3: TGTGCCAGCAAGGGGTTCCACACTGAAGCTTTCTTT.

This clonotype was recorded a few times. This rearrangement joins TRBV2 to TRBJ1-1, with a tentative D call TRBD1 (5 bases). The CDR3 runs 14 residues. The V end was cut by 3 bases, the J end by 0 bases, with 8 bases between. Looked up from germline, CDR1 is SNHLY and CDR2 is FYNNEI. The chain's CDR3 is CASSESRVNTEAFF. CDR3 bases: TGTGCCAGCAGTGAGTCCAGGGTGAACACTGAAGCTTTCTTT.

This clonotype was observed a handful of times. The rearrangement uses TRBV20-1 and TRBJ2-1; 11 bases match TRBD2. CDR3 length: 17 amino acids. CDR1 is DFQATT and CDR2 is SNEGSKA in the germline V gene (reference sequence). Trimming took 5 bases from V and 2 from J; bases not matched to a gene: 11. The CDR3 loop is CSARGGLAGGTYNEQFF. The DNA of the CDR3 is TGCAGTGCTCGAGGGGGGTTAGCGGGAGGGACCTACAATGAGCAGTTCTTC.

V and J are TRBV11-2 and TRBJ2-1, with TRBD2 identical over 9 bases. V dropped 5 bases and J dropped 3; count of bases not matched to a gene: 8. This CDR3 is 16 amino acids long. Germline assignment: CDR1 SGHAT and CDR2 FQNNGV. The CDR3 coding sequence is TGTGCCAGCAGCAACTCCAAGACTAGCGGCTACAATGAGCAGTTCTTC. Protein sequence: CASSNSKTSGYNEQFF.

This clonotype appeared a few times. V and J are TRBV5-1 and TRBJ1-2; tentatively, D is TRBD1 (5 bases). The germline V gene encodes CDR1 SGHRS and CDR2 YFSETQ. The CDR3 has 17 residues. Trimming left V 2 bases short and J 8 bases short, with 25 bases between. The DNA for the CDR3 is TGCGCCAGCAGCTTTTCACCGGGACGTTCAACTCTGGACGGCTACACCTTC. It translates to CASSFSPGRSTLDGYTF.

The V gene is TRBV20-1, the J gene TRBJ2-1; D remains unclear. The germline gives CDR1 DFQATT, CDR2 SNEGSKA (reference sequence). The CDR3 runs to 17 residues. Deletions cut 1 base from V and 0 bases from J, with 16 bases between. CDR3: CSARARVLSSSYNEQFF. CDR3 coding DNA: TGCAGTGCTAGAGCCCGTGTTCTCTCAAGCTCCTACAATGAGCAGTTCTTC.

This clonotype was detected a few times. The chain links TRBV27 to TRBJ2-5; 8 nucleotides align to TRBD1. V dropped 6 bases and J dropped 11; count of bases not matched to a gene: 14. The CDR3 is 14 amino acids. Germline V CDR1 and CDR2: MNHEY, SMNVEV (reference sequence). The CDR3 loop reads CASRRTGGPPPQYF. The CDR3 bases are TGTGCCAGCAGGCGAACAGGGGGACCGCCCCCTCAGTACTTC.

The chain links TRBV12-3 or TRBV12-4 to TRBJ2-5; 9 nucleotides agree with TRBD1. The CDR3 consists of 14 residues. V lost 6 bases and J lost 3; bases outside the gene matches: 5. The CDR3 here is CASRPRTGEETQYF. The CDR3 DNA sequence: TGTGCCAGCAGACCCAGGACAGGGGAAGAGACCCAGTACTTC.

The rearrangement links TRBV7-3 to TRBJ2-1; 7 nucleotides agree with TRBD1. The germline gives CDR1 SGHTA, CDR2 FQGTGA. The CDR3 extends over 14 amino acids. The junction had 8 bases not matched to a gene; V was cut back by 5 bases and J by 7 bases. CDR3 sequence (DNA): TGTGCCAGCAGCGAGGGGGCTAGTTGGAATGAGCAGTTCTTC. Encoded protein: CASSEGASWNEQFF.

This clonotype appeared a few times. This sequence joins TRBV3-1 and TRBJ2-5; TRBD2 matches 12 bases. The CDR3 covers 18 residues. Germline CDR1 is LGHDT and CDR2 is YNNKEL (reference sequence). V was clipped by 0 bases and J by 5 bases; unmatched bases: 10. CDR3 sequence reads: CASSQDMVGTSGPETQYF. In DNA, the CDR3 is TGTGCCAGCAGCCAAGATATGGTGGGGACTAGCGGGCCCGAGACCCAGTACTTC.

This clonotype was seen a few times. CDR3 protein: CASSPGTGSGTEAFF. As DNA, the CDR3 is TGTGCCAGCAGCCCCGGGACAGGGTCGGGCACTGAAGCTTTCTTT. The chain is built from TRBV7-6 and TRBJ1-1; 9 nucleotides match TRBD1. CDR3 size: 15 residues. The germline gives CDR1 SGHVS, CDR2 FNYEAQ. Trimming cost V 5 bases and J 4 bases; bases outside gene matches: 8.